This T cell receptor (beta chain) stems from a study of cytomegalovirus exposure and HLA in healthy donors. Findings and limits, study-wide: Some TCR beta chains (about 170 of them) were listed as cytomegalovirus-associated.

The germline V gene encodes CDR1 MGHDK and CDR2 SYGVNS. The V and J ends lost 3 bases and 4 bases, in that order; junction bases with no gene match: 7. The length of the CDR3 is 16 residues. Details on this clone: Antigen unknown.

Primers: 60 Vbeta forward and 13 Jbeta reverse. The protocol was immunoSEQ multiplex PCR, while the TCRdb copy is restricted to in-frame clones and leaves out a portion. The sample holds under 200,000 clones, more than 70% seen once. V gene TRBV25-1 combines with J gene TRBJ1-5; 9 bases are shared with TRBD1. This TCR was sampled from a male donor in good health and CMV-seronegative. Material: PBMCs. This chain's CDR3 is CASSEAGTGTNQPQHF. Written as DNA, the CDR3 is TGTGCCAGCAGTGAGGCCGGGACAGGGACGAATCAGCCCCAGCATTTT.